These 13 T cell receptor beta chains originate from one sample sequenced in a study of T cell repertoires in cytomegalovirus infection. Their recognized antigens are unknown. TCRdb reanalysed the reads using MiXCR and keeps one entry per CDR3 protein. The sample lists about 890,000 distinct CDR3 sequences; around 31% were seen once. Specimen: cultured CD8+ T cells from PBMCs, collected from culture after CMV antigen stimulation. All receptors derive from a human donor in good health (CMV status not recorded). Some clones in this sample may be carry-over from other donors' samples.

The chain uses TRBV10-2 and TRBJ1-2; D remains unclear. The CDR3 has 13 residues. V shed 2 bases and J shed 2 bases, with 6 bases lying between them. CDR1 WSHSY and CDR2 SAAADI come from the germline V gene. CDR3 residues: CASSEVRNYGYTF. CDR3 nucleotide sequence: TGCGCCAGCAGTGAGGTGAGGAACTATGGCTACACCTTC.

This clonotype was counted only a few times. The chain carries TRBV27 and TRBJ2-3, with a possible D match to TRBD1 (6 bases). The CDR3 length is 15 residues. Trimming left V 3 bases short and J 0 bases short, with 10 bases between. CDR1 and CDR2 from the germline V gene are MNHEY and SMNVEV (reference sequence). The CDR3 loop reads CASSFFGTSTDTQYF. DNA of the CDR3: TGTGCCAGCAGTTTCTTTGGGACAAGCACAGATACGCAGTATTTT.

DNA of the CDR3: TGTGCCAGCAGTGCGGTTGGGGGTTCACCCCTCCACTTT. Its translation: CASSAVGGSPLHF. The chain is built from TRBV27 and TRBJ1-6; D might be TRBD1 (5 bases). The germline V gene encodes CDR1 MNHEY and CDR2 SMNVEV (reference sequence). This CDR3 contains 13 residues. V lost 5 bases and J 9 bases, leaving 11 bases between the germline ends.

This clonotype appeared a few times. J is TRBJ1-2 and V is TRBV7-2; D is uncertain. The V end was cut by 1 base, the J end by 3 bases, with 9 bases between. The CDR3 length is 14 residues. Germline V CDR1 and CDR2: SGHTA, FQGNSA. The CDR3 DNA reads as TGTGCCAGCAGCTTAGTTTTGACGGACTATGGCTACACCTTC. Translating gives CASSLVLTDYGYTF.

The genes are TRBV7-9 and TRBJ2-3, with TRBD2 identical over 7 bases. With 11 bases clipped from V and 0 bases from J, the junction kept 8 bases outside the gene matches. CDR1 and CDR2 from the germline V gene are SEHNR and FQNEAQ (reference sequence). The CDR3 is 14 amino acids. The CDR3 region is CAPGGGRSTDTQYF. The CDR3 coding sequence is TGTGCCCCCGGGGGAGGGCGAAGCACAGATACGCAGTATTTT.

The chain uses TRBV7-6 and TRBJ1-4, with a possible D match to TRBD1 (5 bases). The germline V gene has CDR1 SGHVS and CDR2 FNYEAQ. The CDR3 length is 14 residues. The V end was cut by 5 bases, the J end by 4 bases, with 11 bases between. Written as DNA, the CDR3 is TGTGCCAGCAGCCTGACAGATTTTAATGAAAAACTGTTTTTT. It encodes CASSLTDFNEKLFF.

This clonotype was observed a few times. The chain is built from TRBV7-9 and TRBJ1-4, with D perhaps TRBD1 (6 bases). The CDR3 contains 15 residues. Germline V gene sequence: CDR1 SEHNR, CDR2 FQNEAQ (reference sequence). Trimming took off 5 bases at V and 5 bases at J, with 15 bases between the two ends. CDR3 nucleotide sequence: TGTGCCAGCAGCGCCCTACAGGGCCTCAATGAAAAACTGTTTTTT. Protein sequence: CASSALQGLNEKLFF.

The CDR3 region has the DNA TGTGCCAGCAGTCTGGAATGGACAGACTCAAATCAGCCCCAGCATTTT. Protein product: CASSLEWTDSNQPQHF. V is TRBV6-8 and J is TRBJ1-5, with D perhaps TRBD1 (6 bases). Looked up from germline, CDR1 is MNHGY and CDR2 is SAAAGT. Trimming pared 5 bases from V and 4 bases from J, leaving 18 bases between. This CDR3 has 16 residues.

The chain carries TRBV27 and TRBJ2-1; D is unclear. V gave up 7 bases and J gave up 8 bases, with 15 bases separating them. The germline gives CDR1 MNHEY, CDR2 SMNVEV (reference sequence). The CDR3 loop spans 13 amino acids. CDR3 residues: CASNSGFLDEQFF. In nucleotides, the CDR3 is TGTGCCAGCAATTCCGGGTTTCTCGATGAGCAGTTCTTC.

The V call is TRBV7-9, the J call TRBJ2-6; D uncertain. Trimming shortened V by 5 bases and J by 0 bases, and 20 bases separated the two germline ends. The CDR3 loop spans 19 amino acids. Germline V CDR1 and CDR2: SEHNR, FQNEAQ (reference sequence). CDR3 residues: CASSPRARQVDSGANVLTF. In nucleotides, the CDR3 is TGTGCCAGCAGCCCCCGAGCACGGCAGGTAGACTCTGGGGCCAACGTCCTGACTTTC. The full variable domain, in which reference TRBV7-9 and TRBJ2-6 provide the parts outside the CDR3, is DTGVSQNPRHKITKRGQNVTFRCDPISEHNRLYWYRQTLGQGPEFLTYFQNEAQLEKSRLLSDRFSAERPKGSFSTLEIQRTEQGDSAMYLCASSPRARQVDSGANVLTFGAGSRLTVL.

The chain combines TRBV27 with TRBJ1-1; 7 bases are shared with TRBD1. V shed 3 bases, J shed 4 bases, and the junction held 5 bases outside the gene matches. This CDR3 has 14 amino acids. CDR1 is MNHEY and CDR2 is SMNVEV in the germline V gene (reference sequence). CDR3 protein: CASSFLGTATEAFF. CDR3 nucleotide sequence: TGTGCCAGCAGTTTTCTTGGGACAGCCACTGAAGCTTTCTTT.

The CDR3 spells CASSQQGSGTSEETQYF. The CDR3, as DNA: TGTGCCAGCAGCCAACAAGGATCCGGGACTAGCGAAGAGACCCAGTACTTC. V gene TRBV4-2 combines with J gene TRBJ2-5, with TRBD2 identical over 10 bases. V was pared by 2 bases and J by 3 bases, with 9 bases of the junction left unmatched. CDR3 length: 17 amino acids. Germline CDR1 and CDR2: LGHNA and YNFKEQ.

A few counts support this clonotype. The chain is built from TRBV29-1 and TRBJ2-1; D ambiguous. V lost 3 bases and J 6 bases, leaving 9 bases between the germline ends. CDR1 is SQVTM and CDR2 is ANQGSEA in the germline V gene. The CDR3 loop spans 12 amino acids. CDR3 nucleotide sequence: TGCAGCGTTGACCGTGGGGTCAATGAGCAGTTCTTC. It is translated as CSVDRGVNEQFF.